These 24 T cell receptor beta chains originate from one sample sequenced in a study of glioma-infiltrating T cells. Amplification of TCR alpha and beta CDR3 regions from RNA used iRepertoire nested multiplex PCR. TCRdb reanalysed the multiplex PCR reads using MiXCR and keeps one entry per CDR3 protein. The data contain approximately 120,000 distinct CDR3 sequences, approximately 23% of them singletons. Sequenced sample: glioma tissue, nonneoplastic brain tissue, or PBMCs (not recorded which). Receptor source: a human donor with low-grade glioma or glioblastoma, undergoing nonglioma brain surgery, or in good health (not recorded which).

This clonotype turned up a few times. This may be a read error, as it is one base from a much larger clone. This rearrangement joins TRBV5-1 to TRBJ2-1; no clear D. The CDR3 extends over 13 amino acids. Germline-derived CDR1 and CDR2 are SGHRS and YFSETQ. The CDR3 is CAGSFNSYNEQFF. CDR3 sequence (DNA): TGCGCCGGCAGCTTCAACAGCTACAATGAGCAGTTCTTC.

This clonotype was seen at least ten times. The J gene is TRBJ1-2, the V gene TRBV11-1, with 9 bases aligning to TRBD1. This CDR3 spans 15 amino acids. The ends lost 5 bases at V and 2 bases at J; junction bases unmatched: 6. Germline V CDR1 and CDR2: SGHAT, FQDESV (reference sequence). CDR3 sequence reads: CASSPAGTGNYGYTF. The CDR3 region has the DNA TGTGCCAGCAGCCCAGCGGGGACAGGGAACTATGGCTACACCTTC. The whole variable domain, filled in from reference TRBV11-1 and TRBJ1-2, reads EAEVAQSPRYKITEKSQAVAFWCDPISGHATLYWYRQILGQGPELLVQFQDESVVDDSQLPKDRFSAERLKGVDSTLKIQPAELGDSAMYLCASSPAGTGNYGYTFGSGTRLTVV.

The chain recombines TRBV4-1 with TRBJ1-6, with 9 bases that match TRBD1. The ends lost 1 base at V and 10 bases at J; junction bases unmatched: 8. The CDR3 spans 16 residues. In germline, CDR1 is MGHRA, CDR2 YSYEKL. CDR3 sequence: CASSQGTGARGSPLHF. CDR3 in DNA: TGCGCCAGCAGCCAAGGGACAGGGGCCCGGGGGTCACCCCTCCACTTT.

V gene TRBV13 combines with J gene TRBJ2-1, with unresolved D. CDR3 size: 12 residues. The V gene's germline CDR1 is PRHDT and CDR2 FYEKMQ (reference sequence). V dropped 1 base and J dropped 7 bases, with 5 bases sitting between them. The CDR3 DNA follows: TGTGCCAGCAGCTTAGCGGTAAATGAGCAGTTCTTC. Amino acid sequence: CASSLAVNEQFF.

A note on this clonotype: Given a much more abundant clone one base away, this may be a read error. V usage is TRBV6-1 and J usage is TRBJ2-7; D is ambiguous. The CDR3 has 15 residues. The germline CDR1 and CDR2 sequences are MNHNS and SASEGT. Trimming left V 2 bases short and J 4 bases short, with 15 bases between. This CDR3 is CASSETGGDKYEQYF. CDR3 nucleotide sequence: TGTGCCAGCAGTGAAACTGGCGGCGACAAGTACGAGCAGTACTTC.

This clonotype has ten or more counts. The chain carries TRBV6-2 or TRBV6-3 and TRBJ1-1, with TRBD1 as a possible D gene (5 bases). The germline CDR1 and CDR2 sequences are MNHEY and SVGEGT. V was trimmed by 2 bases and J by 0 bases, leaving 10 bases between them. This CDR3 is 15 amino acids long. CDR3 loop: CASSYPGHLNTEAFF. The CDR3 DNA reads TGTGCCAGCAGTTACCCCGGACACCTGAACACTGAAGCTTTCTTT.

This clonotype has a count of ten or more. The chain couples TRBV18 to TRBJ2-1; 11 bases map to TRBD1. There are 16 residues in the CDR3. In germline, CDR1 is KGHSH, CDR2 LQKENI. With V trimmed by 4 bases and J by 8 bases, 10 bases remained unmatched. The CDR3 loop reads CASSLSGTGGVDEQFF. The CDR3 DNA sequence: TGTGCCAGCTCACTTTCCGGGACAGGGGGTGTCGATGAGCAGTTCTTC.

A word on this clonotype: Just one base apart from a much larger clone, this may be a read error. The chain couples TRBV7-6 to TRBJ2-7, with a tentative D call TRBD1 (5 bases). This CDR3 region has 12 residues. CDR1 SGHVS and CDR2 FNYEAQ come from the germline V gene. CDR3 sequence reads: CASSSQAYGQYF. The CDR3 region has the DNA TGTGCCAGCAGCTCACAGGCTTACGGGCAGTACTTC.

Only a few counts were recorded for this clonotype. The chain employs TRBV19 and TRBJ1-5, with D hard to call. This CDR3 region has 15 residues. Germline CDR1 LNHDA, CDR2 SQIVND (reference sequence). Trimming took 5 bases from V and 0 from J, leaving 11 bases between them. In DNA, the CDR3 is TGTGCCAGTAGTGACTCGTTAAATAGCAATCAGCCCCAGCATTTT. Translated: CASSDSLNSNQPQHF. The full variable domain, rest sourced from reference TRBV19 and TRBJ1-5, is DGGITQSPKYLFRKEGQNVTLSCEQNLNHDAMYWYRQDPGQGLRLIYYSQIVNDFQKGDIAEGYSVSREKKESFPLTVTSAQKNPTAFYLCASSDSLNSNQPQHFGDGTRLSIL.

This clonotype was counted ten times or more. J is TRBJ1-1 and V is TRBV6-1; no firm D call. CDR1 is MNHNS and CDR2 is SASEGT in the germline V gene. This CDR3 has 14 amino acids. V was shortened by 6 bases and J by 2 bases, with 13 bases between the two germline ends. CDR3 region: CASSREGLNTEAFF. In DNA, the CDR3 is TGTGCCAGCAGCCGAGAAGGGCTAAACACTGAAGCTTTCTTT.

Points on this clonotype: Being one base from a much bigger clone, this may be a read error. This chain links TRBV27 with TRBJ2-3; 11 positions match TRBD2. The CDR3 covers 15 residues. The germline gives CDR1 MNHEY, CDR2 SMNVEV (reference sequence). V dropped 0 bases and J dropped 7; count of bases not matched to a gene: 3. CDR3 DNA sequence: TGTGCCAGCAGTTTATCGACTAGCGGGAAGTATACGCAGTATTTT. Its translation: CASSLSTSGKYTQYF.

This clonotype was picked up many times. The junction and the germline gene differ at one end; a read error may be behind it. V gene TRBV12-3 or TRBV12-4 combines with J gene TRBJ1-2, with D hard to call. The CDR3 totals 13 residues. CDR3 sequence reads: CASSLAVNYGYTF. As DNA, the CDR3 is TGTGCCAGCAGCTTAGCAGTGAACTATGGCTACACCTTC.

This clonotype was seen repeatedly, ten times or more. The rearrangement joins TRBV6-4 to TRBJ2-1, with D possibly matching TRBD2 (6 bases). Germline CDR1 reads MRHNA; CDR2 reads SNTAGT. This CDR3 spans 13 amino acids. The V gene lost 6 bases and the J gene lost 4 bases, with 10 bases spanning the gap. The CDR3 sequence: CASSKDYYNEQFF. The CDR3 region has the DNA TGTGCCAGCAGCAAGGACTATTACAATGAGCAGTTCTTC.

This clonotype has a count of ten or more. This chain links TRBV7-2 with TRBJ2-1, with unresolved D. V was clipped by 2 bases and J by 5 bases, with 7 bases between them. The germline V gene has CDR1 SGHTA and CDR2 FQGNSA. The CDR3 extends over 13 amino acids. CDR3 sequence (DNA): TGTGCCAGCAGCTTAACCATAGACAATGAGCAGTTCTTC. Translation: CASSLTIDNEQFF.

This clonotype has a handful of counts. Germline and junction disagree at one end, which may indicate a read error. This chain links TRBV4-3 with TRBJ2-7; D gene unclear. CDR3 length: 16 amino acids. Germline assignment: CDR1 LGHNA and CDR2 YSLEER. CDR3 sequence: CASSQDRGPRSSEQYF. CDR3 nucleotides: TGCGCCAGCAGCCAAGATCGAGGTCCTAGATCCTCCGAGCAGTACTTC.

The CDR3 protein is CATGPTGDGETQYF. CDR3 bases: TGTGCCACTGGGCCCACAGGGGATGGAGAGACCCAGTACTTC. V is TRBV10-3 and J is TRBJ2-5; 7 positions agree with TRBD1. The CDR3 is 14 amino acids. Germline-derived CDR1 and CDR2 are ENHRY and SYGVKD. J lost 4 bases, V lost 10 bases, and 12 bases had no gene match.

This clonotype was seen many times. This rearrangement joins TRBV4-1 to TRBJ2-3; D not certain. The V gene's germline CDR1 is MGHRA and CDR2 YSYEKL. The V and J ends lost 4 bases and 6 bases respectively, with 32 bases between them. This CDR3 region has 20 residues. DNA of the CDR3: TGCGCCAGCAGCCGCACCCTGAGCCTTTGGGCGGACCCCGTTGAGGATACGCAGTATTTT. It specifies CASSRTLSLWADPVEDTQYF.

V gene TRBV6-1 combines with J gene TRBJ2-3; D call uncertain. CDR1 is MNHNS, CDR2 SASEGT, per germline. Trimming removed 4 bases from V and 1 base from J, with 6 bases in between. The CDR3 has 13 residues. CDR3 sequence: CASSGRGTDTQYF. The CDR3, as DNA: TGTGCCAGCAGTGGCCGGGGCACAGATACGCAGTATTTT.

This clonotype was observed many times. The V gene is TRBV7-2, the J gene TRBJ1-5, with D uncertain. CDR1 SGHTA and CDR2 FQGNSA come from the germline V gene. The length of the CDR3 is 13 residues. Trimming took 1 base from V and 9 from J, leaving 10 bases between them. This chain's CDR3 is CASSLEAPRPQHF. In nucleotides, the CDR3 is TGTGCCAGCAGCTTAGAGGCCCCGCGGCCCCAGCATTTT.

This clonotype was found many times. This sequence joins TRBV27 and TRBJ2-1; TRBD2 matches at 12 bases. The CDR3 spans 15 residues. V lost 5 bases and J lost 6; bases outside the gene matches: 5. In germline, CDR1 is MNHEY, CDR2 SMNVEV (reference sequence). This chain's CDR3 is CASSATSGSPNEQFF. Written as DNA, the CDR3 is TGTGCCAGCAGTGCGACTAGCGGGAGCCCCAATGAGCAGTTCTTC.

This clonotype was found many times. J is TRBJ2-1 and V is TRBV2; no clear D. This CDR3 is built from 12 residues. Germline V gene lookup returns CDR1 SNHLY and CDR2 FYNNEI. The ends were cut back, 3 bases at V and 4 bases at J, with 4 bases in the middle. The CDR3 nucleotides are TGTGCCAGCAGTGATCAGTACAATGAGCAGTTCTTC. This gives the protein CASSDQYNEQFF.

This clonotype appeared many times. The V call is TRBV7-2, the J call TRBJ2-3; a possible D gene is TRBD1 (5 bases). V lost 0 bases to trimming and J lost 1 base, with 8 bases between them. The CDR3 covers 15 residues. CDR1 and CDR2 (germline): SGHTA, FQGNSA. This CDR3 is CASSLAPRGTDTQYF. The CDR3, as DNA: TGTGCCAGCAGCTTAGCCCCCAGGGGCACAGATACGCAGTATTTT.

This clonotype was seen at least ten times. The chain combines TRBV6-2 or TRBV6-3 with TRBJ1-1, with TRBD1 identical over 8 bases. The CDR3 is 14 residues long. The germline gives CDR1 MNHEY, CDR2 SVGEGT. The J segment lost 4 bases and the V segment lost 5 bases, leaving 6 bases of the junction unmatched. DNA for the CDR3: TGTGCCAGCAGTAACCCGACAGGGGCCACTGAAGCTTTCTTT. It yields the protein CASSNPTGATEAFF.

With respect to this clonotype: It may be a read error: a sequence one base away is much more abundant. The chain links TRBV7-2 to TRBJ1-1, with a tentative D call TRBD1 (5 bases). Trimming removed 5 bases from V and 7 bases from J, with 17 bases in between. The CDR3 has 14 amino acids. CDR1 is SGHTA and CDR2 is FQGNSA in the germline V gene. CDR3 region: CASSANRRRNEAFF. CDR3 DNA sequence: TGTGCCAGCAGCGCCAACAGGCGGCGGAATGAAGCTTTCTTT.